The 20 T cell receptor beta chains presented below share a single source sample, sequenced in a study of shared clonotypes between healthy human individuals. The protocol was immunoSEQ multiplex PCR, while the TCRdb copy is restricted to in-frame clones and leaves out a portion. The table lists some 2,100,000 clones, approximately 94% of them singletons. CD8 cells classed as naive were CD45RO-negative and positively selected for CCR7, excluding terminally differentiated effector memory CD45RA+ cells. Material: naive CD8+ T cells from PBMCs. The receptors here all came from a man aged 18 to 29 in good health. Some clones in this sample may be carry-over from other donors' samples.

This chain uses TRBV5-6 with TRBJ2-7; no definite D call. The V end lost 7 bases, the J end lost 4 bases, and 12 bases lay between the germline ends. The CDR3 extends over 12 amino acids. Per the germline V gene, CDR1 is SGHDT and CDR2 is YYEEEE. The CDR3 region is CASHRIGYEQYF. As DNA, the CDR3 is TGTGCCAGCCACCGGATAGGGTACGAGCAGTACTTC.

The J gene is TRBJ2-1, the V gene TRBV15, with 11 bases aligning to TRBD2. J gave up 5 bases and V 2 bases, and 5 bases lay outside the gene matches. CDR3 length: 16 residues. Germline lookup yields CDR1 LNHNV and CDR2 YYDKDF (reference sequence). CDR3: CATSRPGLAENNEQFF. The DNA of the CDR3 is TGTGCCACCAGCAGACCGGGACTAGCGGAAAACAATGAGCAGTTCTTC.

The CDR3 DNA is TGCGCCAGCAGCCAAATCGGTCCGCGGGCAGAGACCCAGTACTTC. Protein product: CASSQIGPRAETQYF. The rearrangement uses TRBV4-1 and TRBJ2-5, with D tentatively TRBD2 (5 bases). Germline CDR1 MGHRA, CDR2 YSYEKL. V lost 2 bases to trimming and J lost 4 bases, with 14 bases between them. The CDR3 runs to 15 residues.

The genes are TRBV11-2 and TRBJ1-4, with TRBD1 matching over 8 bases. CDR1 is SGHAT, CDR2 FQNNGV, per germline. The CDR3 sequence is 14 residues long. V shed 5 bases and J 11 bases; nucleotides not matched to a gene: 10. The DNA of the CDR3 is TGTGCCAGCAGCCCAGGACAGGGCCCGCGTAAACTGTTTTTT. Its translation is CASSPGQGPRKLFF.

The chain couples TRBV25-1 to TRBJ2-3; no clear D gene. V was trimmed by 3 bases and J by 2 bases, leaving 21 bases between them. The CDR3 is 18 amino acids. The V gene's germline CDR1 is MGHDK and CDR2 SYGVNS. CDR3 nucleotides: TGTGCCAGCAGTGAGGTATGGGTGACCCAGGCGAACACAGATACGCAGTATTTT. This encodes CASSEVWVTQANTDTQYF.

V is TRBV7-9 and J is TRBJ2-7; 7 bases fit TRBD1. In germline, CDR1 is SEHNR, CDR2 FQNEAQ (reference sequence). After removal of 4 bases from V and 2 bases from J, the junction contained 8 bases not matched to a gene. This CDR3 is 15 amino acids long. CDR3 loop: CASSSRDRYPYEQYF. CDR3 in DNA: TGTGCCAGCAGCTCCCGGGACAGATACCCCTACGAGCAGTACTTC.

The chain couples TRBV7-9 to TRBJ2-1; TRBD1 is a possible D gene (6 bases). The CDR3 extends over 17 amino acids. V lost 3 bases, J lost 5 bases, and 20 bases lay in between. The germline V gene has CDR1 SEHNR and CDR2 FQNEAQ (reference sequence). For the CDR3, the DNA is TGTGCCAGCAGCTTCGACAGGATGGCGCTGGGGAACAATGAGCAGTTCTTC. Protein sequence: CASSFDRMALGNNEQFF.

This rearrangement joins TRBV5-6 to TRBJ2-1; 9 positions agree with TRBD2. V lost 4 bases and J lost 7; bases outside the gene matches: 9. Germline CDR1 reads SGHDT; CDR2 reads YYEEEE. The CDR3 has 15 residues. CDR3 protein: CASSPVSGSMNEQFF. The DNA of the CDR3 is TGTGCCAGCAGCCCAGTTAGCGGGAGTATGAATGAGCAGTTCTTC.

This rearrangement joins TRBV7-9 to TRBJ1-1; D gene uncertain. V lost 7 bases and J lost 1, with 7 bases in between. The V gene's germline CDR1 is SEHNR and CDR2 FQNEAQ (reference sequence). The CDR3 has 12 amino acids. Here the CDR3 reads CASNDKNTEAFF. The CDR3 region has the DNA TGTGCCAGCAACGACAAGAACACTGAAGCTTTCTTT. The complete variable domain, with remaining parts taken from reference TRBV7-9 and TRBJ1-1, reads DTGVSQNPRHKITKRGQNVTFRCDPISEHNRLYWYRQTLGQGPEFLTYFQNEAQLEKSRLLSDRFSAERPKGSFSTLEIQRTEQGDSAMYLCASNDKNTEAFFGQGTRLTVV.

The rearrangement joins TRBV27 to TRBJ2-3; D is ambiguous. This CDR3 contains 13 residues. CDR1 and CDR2 from the germline V gene are MNHEY and SMNVEV (reference sequence). The germline V and J ends were trimmed by 0 bases and 9 bases, with 10 bases remaining between them. CDR3 region: CASSLSVRGTQYF. The CDR3 bases are TGTGCCAGCAGTTTATCCGTTCGTGGGACGCAGTATTTT.

This chain uses TRBV5-8 with TRBJ2-1; no reliable D call. The CDR3 extends over 14 amino acids. Germline V gives CDR1 SGHTS, CDR2 YDEGEE. The ends were cut back, 1 base at V and 5 bases at J, with 10 bases in the middle. The CDR3 sequence: CASSLYRPDNEQFF. The CDR3 coding sequence is TGTGCCAGCAGCTTGTATCGGCCGGACAATGAGCAGTTCTTC.

CDR3 amino acids: CASSVGTGRSNEQFF. The DNA for the CDR3 is TGTGCCAGCAGCGTAGGGACAGGGAGAAGCAATGAGCAGTTCTTC. V gene TRBV9 combines with J gene TRBJ2-1, with TRBD1 matching over 8 bases. Germline trimming cut 0 bases from V and 6 bases from J; bases unmatched to any gene: 5. The CDR3 runs to 15 residues. The germline CDR1 and CDR2 sequences are SGDLS and YYNGEE.

The CDR3 is CASSQRTSIADTQYF. CDR3 DNA sequence: TGTGCCAGCAGTCAAAGGACTAGTATAGCAGATACGCAGTATTTT. The chain carries TRBV7-9 and TRBJ2-3; TRBD2 aligns across 7 bases. This CDR3 region has 15 residues. Trimming removed 6 bases from V and 4 bases from J; junction bases left unmatched: 10. CDR1 SEHNR and CDR2 FQNEAQ come from the germline V gene (reference sequence).

The chain employs TRBV13 and TRBJ1-5; no clear D. In germline, CDR1 is PRHDT, CDR2 FYEKMQ (reference sequence). V lost 2 bases, J lost 1 base, and 6 bases lay in between. CDR3 size: 14 residues. In DNA form, the CDR3 reads TGTGCCAGCAGCTTACGGCCGAGCAATCAGCCCCAGCATTTT. Amino acid sequence: CASSLRPSNQPQHF.

This rearrangement joins TRBV2 to TRBJ1-2; D perhaps matches TRBD1 (5 bases). Trimming stripped 6 bases from V and 4 bases from J, with 18 bases between. Germline loops: CDR1 SNHLY, CDR2 FYNNEI. The CDR3 sequence is 15 residues long. This chain's CDR3 is CASRQARDSPYGYTF. CDR3 DNA: TGTGCCAGCAGGCAAGCCCGGGACTCCCCCTATGGCTACACCTTC.

This clone was recorded only once. The chain links TRBV11-1 to TRBJ2-3; 7 positions agree with TRBD1. The J segment lost 0 bases and the V segment lost 0 bases, leaving 6 bases of the junction unmatched. Germline CDR1 SGHAT, CDR2 FQDESV (reference sequence). This CDR3 contains 17 residues. The CDR3: CASSLARDRTSTDTQYF. The CDR3 DNA sequence: TGTGCCAGCAGCTTAGCTAGGGACAGAACTAGCACAGATACGCAGTATTTT.

V is TRBV28 and J is TRBJ2-1; the D gene is possibly TRBD1 (6 bases). V dropped 4 bases and J dropped 3 bases, with 19 bases sitting between them. The CDR3 length is 17 residues. Germline V gives CDR1 MDHEN, CDR2 SYDVKM. CDR3 nucleotides: TGTGCCAGCAGTTCATCACTGCGGACAGAAGACTACAATGAGCAGTTCTTC. It encodes CASSSSLRTEDYNEQFF.

Of note for this clone: Sequence at one end of the junction differs from germline and may be a read error. The V call is TRBV11-2, the J call TRBJ1-1; possibly TRBD1 for D (5 bases). Per germline, CDR1 SGHAT and CDR2 FQNNGV. There are 14 residues in the CDR3. The CDR3, as DNA: TGTGCCAGCAGCGCACACCAGGACGTTCCAGGGAGGGTCTTT. As protein: CASSAHQDVPGRVF.

The J gene is TRBJ2-7, the V gene TRBV9, with D hard to call. V was cut by 0 bases and J by 5 bases, with 15 bases left in between. The CDR3 is 15 residues long. Germline CDR1 and CDR2: SGDLS and YYNGEE. The CDR3 loop is CASSVVASPAHEQYF. CDR3 nucleotide sequence: TGTGCCAGCAGCGTAGTTGCCTCCCCCGCCCACGAGCAGTACTTC. The entire variable domain, with the rest obtained from reference TRBV9 and TRBJ2-7, is as follows: DSGVTQTPKHLITATGQRVTLRCSPRSGDLSVYWYQQSLDQGLQFLIQYYNGEERAKGNILERFSAQQFPDLHSELNLSSLELGDSALYFCASSVVASPAHEQYFGPGTRLTVT.

The chain joins TRBV5-4 to TRBJ1-1; the match to TRBD1 covers 9 bases. Trimming at V came to 0 bases and at J to 6 bases, leaving 6 bases not matched to a gene. Germline CDR1 reads SGHNT; CDR2 reads YYREEE (reference sequence). The CDR3 runs to 15 residues. The CDR3 sequence is CASSLGQGGHSEAFF. As DNA, the CDR3 is TGTGCCAGCAGCTTGGGACAGGGGGGACACTCTGAAGCTTTCTTT.